The clone carrying this T cell receptor beta chain was observed once. Profiling relied on immunoSEQ multiplex PCR, and the TCRdb table lists in-frame clones only, not all of them. Of 91,000 or so clones listed, approximately 92% are singletons. V lost 0 bases, J lost 6 bases, and 24 bases lay in between. The CDR3 is made up of 19 amino acids. Germline V gene data show CDR1 as MGHRA and CDR2 as YSYEKL. This entry comes from a study of T cell changes during pregnancy in multiple sclerosis. The sequencing used peripheral blood, collected after pregnancy. The chain carries TRBV4-1 and TRBJ2-1; D is perhaps TRBD2 (6 bases). The TCR sequence derives from a female donor with multiple sclerosis, enrolled in a pregnancy study. CDR3 protein: CASSQDLSSGGTWVNEQFF. CDR3 nucleotides: TGCGCCAGCAGCCAAGATCTTTCGTCAGGCGGGACTTGGGTCAATGAGCAGTTCTTC.